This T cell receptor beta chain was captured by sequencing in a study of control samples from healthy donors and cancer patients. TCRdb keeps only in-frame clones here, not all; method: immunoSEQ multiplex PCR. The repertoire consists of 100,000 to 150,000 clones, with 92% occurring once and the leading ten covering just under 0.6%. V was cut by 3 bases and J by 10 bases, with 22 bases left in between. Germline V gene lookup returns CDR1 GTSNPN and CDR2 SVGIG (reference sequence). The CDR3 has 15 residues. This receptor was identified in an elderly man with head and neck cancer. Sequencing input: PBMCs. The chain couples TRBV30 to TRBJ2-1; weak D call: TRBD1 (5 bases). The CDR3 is CAWRGLNLFSGEQFF. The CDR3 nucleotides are TGTGCCTGGAGAGGCCTTAACTTATTTTCAGGGGAGCAGTTCTTC.